Listed here is a single TCR beta chain. Its antigen is unidentified. The data derive from a study of CXCR3-negative and CXCR3-positive naive CD8 T cells. Whole-study findings and limits: Within a donor, both naive subsets shared TRBV-TRBJ usage, unlike memory cells.

TRB cDNA libraries were made by UMI-labeled 5' RACE. One entry per CDR3 protein, without DNA, is what TCRdb gives after re-calling the 5' RACE reads. The sample holds 100,000 to 150,000 distinct CDR3 sequences. Material for sequencing was naive CXCR3- CD8+ T cells from blood. Subset here: CD45RO-CCR7+CD27+CD95- naive CD8+ T cells lacking CXCR3 (TNR3-). The receptor was isolated from a human donor in good health. Some clones in this sample may be carry-over from other donors' samples.

CDR3 region: CASSPVGQTTSYEQYF. The chain combines TRBV27 with TRBJ2-7; TCRdb lists TRBD1, though no DNA is available to test this call. In germline, CDR1 is MNHEY, CDR2 SMNVEV (reference sequence). The CDR3 spans 16 residues.